One sample yielded the 7 T cell receptor beta chains listed below, sequenced in a study of T cells in localized non-small cell lung cancer (TCRdb year 2020). Receptors were amplified or captured by the immunoSEQ multiplex PCR assay. TCRdb carries this immuneACCESS record with in-frame sequences only. Its versions omit some clonotypes, under half of them owing to an unresolved V gene in the studies checked, with the rest unexplained. This sample is represented by approximately 11,000 clones; roughly four fifths of them were singletons. The ten largest make up around 21% of the sample. The sample consisted of peripheral blood mononuclear cells, taken before any cancer treatment. These receptor sequences come from a female donor over 55 with stage II lung adenocarcinoma.

This clone has a single count. The chain links TRBV5-1 to TRBJ1-1; no clear D. V was clipped by 4 bases and J by 3 bases, with 19 bases between them. This CDR3 is 16 amino acids long. Germline V lookup: CDR1 SGHRS, CDR2 YFSETQ. For the CDR3, the DNA is TGCGCCAGCAGCCTGGTACCAGAGAGCCGTTACACTGAAGCTTTCTTT. Translating it yields CASSLVPESRYTEAFF. Full variable domain (rest looked up from reference TRBV5-1 and TRBJ1-1): KAGVTQTPRYLIKTRGQQVTLSCSPISGHRSVSWYQQTPGQGLQFLFEYFSETQRNKGNFPGRFSGRQFSNSRSEMNVSTLELGDSALYLCASSLVPESRYTEAFFGQGTRLTVV.

The count of this clone is one. The V call is TRBV9, the J call TRBJ1-3; D is uncertain. Germline CDR1 SGDLS, CDR2 YYNGEE. This CDR3 has 12 amino acids. The V end was cut by 6 bases, the J end by 0 bases, with 4 bases between. The CDR3 DNA is TGTGCCAGCACAAACTCTGGAAACACCATATATTTT. As protein: CASTNSGNTIYF.

The rearrangement joins TRBV28 to TRBJ2-3; TRBD2 agrees at 8 bases. Losses at the gene ends were 4 bases for V and 1 base for J; bases not matched to a gene: 7. This CDR3 has 16 residues. Germline V gene data show CDR1 as MDHEN and CDR2 as SYDVKM. The chain's CDR3 is CASSSGSGGRTDTQYF. The CDR3 region has the DNA TGTGCCAGCAGTTCGGGGTCGGGGGGGCGCACAGATACGCAGTATTTT.

This clone was counted once. DNA of the CDR3: TGTGCCAGCAGCCCAATTCGGTATGGCGGCACCGGGGAGCTGTTTTTT. Protein product: CASSPIRYGGTGELFF. The V gene is TRBV5-6, the J gene TRBJ2-2; D is ambiguous. The germline V and J ends were trimmed by 4 bases and 4 bases, with 17 bases remaining between them. CDR3 length: 16 residues. Germline V gene data show CDR1 as SGHDT and CDR2 as YYEEEE.

This clone came up once. The chain joins TRBV19 to TRBJ2-7, with TRBD1 as a possible D gene (6 bases). V lost 9 bases to trimming and J lost 2 bases, with 17 bases between them. The germline V gene encodes CDR1 LNHDA and CDR2 SQIVND (reference sequence). The CDR3 length is 14 residues. The CDR3 reads CASSPGGWTYEQYF. Here the CDR3 DNA reads TGTGCCAGCTCCCCTGGGGGCTGGACCTACGAGCAGTACTTC.

This clone is medium-sized (0.01 to 0.1%). J is TRBJ1-4 and V is TRBV11-2; D gene unclear. The CDR3 runs 16 residues. V was clipped by 1 base and J by 7 bases, with 16 bases between them. Germline V gene sequence: CDR1 SGHAT, CDR2 FQNNGV. CDR3 residues: CASSLGGSLGGEKLFF. DNA of the CDR3: TGTGCCAGCAGCTTAGGGGGTTCCCTCGGAGGTGAAAAACTGTTTTTT.

The chain combines TRBV2 with TRBJ2-7; D may be TRBD2 (6 bases). Trimming shortened V by 1 base and J by 6 bases, and 10 bases separated the two germline ends. Germline V CDR1 and CDR2: SNHLY, FYNNEI. This CDR3 is built from 13 residues. The CDR3 DNA is TGTGCCAGCAGTGAAGAGGGAGGCATCGAGCAGTACTTC. It codes for CASSEEGGIEQYF.